This TCR beta chain emerged from a study of shared clonotypes between healthy human individuals. Study information: Three plates were used per donor for CD4 naive, three for CD4 memory, two for CD8 naive and one for CD8 memory.

Original handling: There were no quality scores in the junction-only immunoSEQ sequences, so filtering differed. Assay used: immunoSEQ multiplex PCR; TCRdb lists only in-frame clones, some missing. D and trimming come from the DNA, and the V and J calls and clone size come from that table. The sample has some 2 million clones; 90% to 95% are singletons. General study points: With few donors, the genetic and exposure-history diversity represented was limited. Among non-shared clonotypes, generation probabilities were lower than among those shared by all four donors.

The V gene lost 2 bases and the J gene lost 7 bases, with 12 bases spanning the gap. The CDR3 runs to 14 residues. Germline V gives CDR1 MGHDK, CDR2 SYGVNS. Notes on this clone: The antigen remains undetermined.

The chain couples TRBV25-1 to TRBJ2-1; maybe TRBD2 (6 bases). Input material: naive CD4+ T cells sorted from blood. As for subset: CD45RA+ positively selected. This receptor was identified in a man aged 18 to 29 in good health. The CDR3: CASSEVGGTNEQFF. The CDR3 DNA follows: TGTGCCAGCAGTGAAGTGGGGGGTACAAATGAGCAGTTCTTC.